One sample yielded the 32 T cell receptor beta chains listed below, sequenced in a study of OX40 agonist ivuxolimab in advanced cancers. Clones were sequenced by immunoSEQ multiplex PCR, and TCRdb holds only the in-frame ones, with some missing. The sample has approximately 17,000 clones, approximately 90% seen once. Here the sequenced sample was CD4+ or CD8+ T cells sorted from blood, taken in a trial of the OX40 agonist ivuxolimab. These receptor sequences come from an adult with an advanced solid tumor such as melanoma, head and neck, liver or kidney cancer.

The rearrangement links TRBV29-1 to TRBJ1-2; D gene unclear. This CDR3 spans 14 amino acids. Germline lookup yields CDR1 SQVTM and CDR2 ANQGSEA. V was clipped by 6 bases and J by 6 bases, with 20 bases between them. The CDR3 region is CSVLDGFLSHGYTF. Written as DNA, the CDR3 is TGCAGCGTACTGGATGGTTTTCTCAGCCATGGCTACACCTTC. The whole variable domain, filled in from reference TRBV29-1 and TRBJ1-2, reads SAVISQKPSRDICQRGTSLTIQCQVDSQVTMMFWYRQQPGQSLTLIATANQGSEATYESGFVIDKFPISRPNLTFSTLTVSNMSPEDSSIYLCSVLDGFLSHGYTFGSGTRLTVV.

The rearrangement uses TRBV7-6 and TRBJ2-1; no firm D call. The germline CDR1 and CDR2 sequences are SGHVS and FNYEAQ. V was shortened by 1 base and J by 2 bases, with 12 bases between the two germline ends. The CDR3 runs 16 residues. The DNA for the CDR3 is TGTGCCAGCAGCTTAGGGCTAGTCGATACCTACAATGAGCAGTTCTTC. This gives the protein CASSLGLVDTYNEQFF.

The chain uses TRBV2 and TRBJ1-5; 8 nucleotides match TRBD1. The CDR3 length is 15 residues. CDR1 and CDR2 from the germline V gene are SNHLY and FYNNEI. Trimming at V came to 2 bases and at J to 6 bases, leaving 6 bases not matched to a gene. The CDR3 sequence is CASSERQGTTQPQHF. The CDR3 region has the DNA TGTGCCAGCAGTGAAAGACAGGGGACGACTCAGCCCCAGCATTTT.

The V gene is TRBV21-1, the J gene TRBJ1-4. TRBV21-1 is flagged as a pseudogene. The CDR3 has 18 amino acids. The CDR3 sequence: CASSKDPRPTLIMMKLFF. CDR3 DNA sequence: TGTGCCAGCAGCAAAGATCCAAGGCCAACTCTGATAATGATGAAACTGTTTTTT.

Here the CDR3 DNA reads TGTGCCACCAGCAGAACCGGGACGGGTTTAAGCGAGCAGTACTTC. It yields the protein CATSRTGTGLSEQYF. V is TRBV15 and J is TRBJ2-7, with D tentatively TRBD1 or TRBD2 (5 bases each). Germline lookup yields CDR1 LNHNV and CDR2 YYDKDF (reference sequence). The CDR3 spans 15 residues. V shed 2 bases and J shed 6 bases, with 17 bases lying between them. The full variable domain, in which reference TRBV15 and TRBJ2-7 provide the parts outside the CDR3, is DAMVIQNPRYQVTQFGKPVTLSCSQTLNHNVMYWYQQKSSQAPKLLFHYYDKDFNNEADTPDNFQSRRPNTSFCFLDIRSPGLGDTAMYLCATSRTGTGLSEQYFGPGTRLTVT.

This chain joins TRBV2 and TRBJ2-7; 8 nucleotides align to TRBD1. V dropped 7 bases and J dropped 5; count of bases not matched to a gene: 10. The CDR3 has 14 amino acids. CDR1 and CDR2 from the germline V gene are SNHLY and FYNNEI. CDR3 protein: CASNMDRDGHEQYF. CDR3 nucleotide sequence: TGTGCCAGCAACATGGACAGGGATGGGCACGAGCAGTACTTC.

This chain connects TRBV13 to TRBJ2-1; the match to TRBD2 covers 7 bases. Trimming removed 5 bases from V and 4 bases from J; junction bases left unmatched: 8. There are 15 residues in the CDR3. Germline CDR1 PRHDT, CDR2 FYEKMQ (reference sequence). The CDR3 sequence: CASSKAGTIYNEQFF. CDR3 nucleotides: TGTGCCAGCAGCAAGGCCGGGACTATATACAATGAGCAGTTCTTC.

J is TRBJ1-2 and V is TRBV18, with 7 bases identical to TRBD1. CDR3 length equals 14 residues. Germline CDR1 KGHSH, CDR2 LQKENI. Unmatched junction bases numbered 4, after V lost 2 bases and J lost 4 bases. DNA of the CDR3: TGTGCCAGCTCACCAGTAGGGACAGCCTATGGCTACACCTTC. Its translation is CASSPVGTAYGYTF.

This rearrangement joins TRBV6-6 to TRBJ2-7, with D possibly being TRBD1 (6 bases). The V gene's germline CDR1 is MNHNY and CDR2 SVGAGI (reference sequence). The CDR3 is 15 residues long. Trimming stripped 2 bases from V and 4 bases from J, with 15 bases between. The CDR3 spells CASSYAGQGIYEQYF. The CDR3 bases are TGTGCCAGCAGTTACGCGGGTCAGGGGATTTACGAGCAGTACTTC.

The chain combines TRBV19 with TRBJ1-2; no definite D call. The length of the CDR3 is 12 residues. Germline loops: CDR1 LNHDA, CDR2 SQIVND (reference sequence). The V end was cut by 2 bases, the J end by 7 bases, with 8 bases between. CDR3 residues: CASSIMASGYTF. The CDR3 bases are TGTGCCAGTAGTATAATGGCCAGTGGCTACACCTTC.

The chain combines TRBV6-1 with TRBJ2-1; 7 nucleotides align to TRBD2. With 3 bases clipped from V and 3 bases from J, the junction kept 8 bases outside the gene matches. The CDR3 contains 16 residues. CDR1 is MNHNS and CDR2 is SASEGT in the germline V gene. CDR3 nucleotide sequence: TGTGCCAGCAGTGATCTATGGGGGGGACTCTACAATGAGCAGTTCTTC. Its protein product is CASSDLWGGLYNEQFF.

This CDR3 reads CAWGRDRGYNEQFF. The CDR3 nucleotides read TGTGCCTGGGGCCGGGACAGGGGCTACAATGAGCAGTTCTTC. The J gene is TRBJ2-1, the V gene TRBV30; 10 nucleotides line up with TRBD1. J was trimmed by 3 bases and V by 5 bases; bases with no gene match: 4. CDR3 size: 14 residues. The germline CDR1 and CDR2 sequences are GTSNPN and SVGIG (reference sequence).

This clone was picked up one time. The J gene is TRBJ2-1, the V gene TRBV4-3; 9 nucleotides match TRBD2. The CDR3 runs 18 residues. V gave up 0 bases and J gave up 3 bases; unmatched junction bases: 9. Germline V CDR1 and CDR2: LGHNA, YSLEER. CDR3 DNA sequence: TGCGCCAGCAGCCAAGAGGGGGGACTAGCAGACAACTACAATGAGCAGTTCTTC. Its protein product is CASSQEGGLADNYNEQFF.

The CDR3 is CASSIWGQGNQPQHF. As DNA, the CDR3 is TGTGCCAGTAGTATATGGGGACAGGGAAATCAGCCCCAGCATTTT. This sequence joins TRBV19 and TRBJ1-5, with 9 bases that match TRBD1. Losses at the gene ends were 2 bases for V and 4 bases for J; bases not matched to a gene: 3. This CDR3 has 15 residues. Germline V lookup: CDR1 LNHDA, CDR2 SQIVND (reference sequence).

V is TRBV6-6 and J is TRBJ2-7; TRBD1 is a possible D gene (6 bases). The germline gives CDR1 MNHNY, CDR2 SVGAGI (reference sequence). The CDR3 consists of 12 residues. Trimming removed 0 bases at V and 7 bases at J, with 7 bases between. The CDR3 spells CASSYSTGEQYF. The CDR3 DNA follows: TGTGCCAGCAGTTACTCGACAGGAGAGCAGTACTTC.

This clone is a singleton in its sample. The chain uses TRBV10-2 and TRBJ1-3, with D hard to call. CDR3 length equals 11 residues. Germline V lookup: CDR1 WSHSY, CDR2 SAAADI. V lost 2 bases and J lost 7, with 3 bases in between. This CDR3 is CASSEGNTIYF. The CDR3 bases are TGCGCCAGCAGTGAGGGTAACACCATATATTTT.

The J gene is TRBJ1-1, the V gene TRBV7-9, with D perhaps TRBD1 (5 bases). The CDR3 has 15 residues. Trimming removed 5 bases at V and 1 base at J, with 14 bases between. Germline assignment: CDR1 SEHNR and CDR2 FQNEAQ (reference sequence). The CDR3, as DNA: TGTGCCAGCAGCGTACTCGGGACTTCGAACACTGAAGCTTTCTTT. This gives the protein CASSVLGTSNTEAFF.

The rearrangement links TRBV5-1 to TRBJ2-2; 9 nucleotides agree with TRBD2. J lost 5 bases, V lost 1 base, and 15 bases had no gene match. Germline V CDR1 and CDR2: SGHRS, YFSETQ. This CDR3 has 19 residues. The CDR3 coding sequence is TGCGCCAGCAGCTTGTGGGGGCGGGAGGGCATCGGTAGGACCGGGGAGCTGTTTTTT. This translates into CASSLWGREGIGRTGELFF.

The chain is built from TRBV7-9 and TRBJ2-7, with D unresolved. The ends were cut back, 1 base at V and 0 bases at J, with 16 bases in the middle. CDR3 length equals 17 residues. The germline CDR1 and CDR2 sequences are SEHNR and FQNEAQ (reference sequence). CDR3: CASSLVESGESSYEQYF. In DNA, the CDR3 is TGTGCCAGCAGCTTAGTTGAGTCGGGCGAGAGCTCCTACGAGCAGTACTTC.

The chain is built from TRBV5-1 and TRBJ2-1; 12 nucleotides agree with TRBD1. The junction had 5 bases not matched to a gene; V was cut back by 0 bases and J by 10 bases. The CDR3 is 15 amino acids. Looked up from germline, CDR1 is SGHRS and CDR2 is YFSETQ. DNA for the CDR3: TGCGCCAGCAGCTTGGCGGGACAGGGGGCTAGAGAGCAGTTCTTC. It encodes CASSLAGQGAREQFF.

The chain has TRBV15 and TRBJ2-2; 11 nucleotides agree with TRBD2. The germline V gene has CDR1 LNHNV and CDR2 YYDKDF (reference sequence). V trimming: 5 bases; J trimming: 3 bases; junction bases outside the gene matches: 11. CDR3 length: 18 amino acids. The CDR3 DNA follows: TGTGCCACCAGCCCCGGGATAGCGGGAGGGCGGGACACCGGGGAGCTGTTTTTT. Protein sequence: CATSPGIAGGRDTGELFF.

This clone was found a few times. The V call is TRBV2, the J call TRBJ1-3; D is unclear. Germline lookup yields CDR1 SNHLY and CDR2 FYNNEI. The CDR3 extends over 15 amino acids. The V and J ends lost 3 bases and 0 bases respectively, with 9 bases between them. The CDR3 region has the DNA TGTGCCAGCAGTGACGGGCCTATCTCTGGAAACACCATATATTTT. Its protein product is CASSDGPISGNTIYF.

CDR3 nucleotide sequence: TGTGCCAGCAGCCACATGACTAGCGGGAGGGCCAATGAGCAGTTCTTC. Protein: CASSHMTSGRANEQFF. The V gene is TRBV7-9, the J gene TRBJ2-1; 14 bases are shared with TRBD2. Trimming removed 5 bases from V and 6 bases from J; junction bases left unmatched: 6. CDR1 is SEHNR and CDR2 is FQNEAQ in the germline V gene (reference sequence). The CDR3 is 16 amino acids. Complete variable domain (other parts from reference TRBV7-9 and TRBJ2-1): DTGVSQNPRHKITKRGQNVTFRCDPISEHNRLYWYRQTLGQGPEFLTYFQNEAQLEKSRLLSDRFSAERPKGSFSTLEIQRTEQGDSAMYLCASSHMTSGRANEQFFGPGTRLTVL.

The rearrangement joins TRBV21-1 to TRBJ2-1. TRBV21-1 is given as a pseudogene. CDR3 length: 18 residues. The CDR3 nucleotides are TGTGCCAGCAGCAAAAAGGGCAGGGACCGATCCGATGGCAATGAGCAGTTCTTC. Protein product: CASSKKGRDRSDGNEQFF.

The chain couples TRBV28 to TRBJ2-2; TRBD1 is a possible D gene (6 bases). CDR3 length: 12 residues. V lost 9 bases, J lost 6 bases, and 11 bases lay in between. Germline V gene sequence: CDR1 MDHEN, CDR2 SYDVKM. The CDR3 DNA sequence: TGTGCCAGTTCAGGGGCTGCCGGGGAGCTGTTTTTT. Residues: CASSGAAGELFF.

The V call is TRBV9, the J call TRBJ2-1; perhaps TRBD2 as D (6 bases). Trimming pared 3 bases from V and 6 bases from J, leaving 25 bases between. Germline CDR1 reads SGDLS; CDR2 reads YYNGEE. There are 18 residues in the CDR3. The CDR3 sequence is CASSEQTRTGASLNEQFF. Here the CDR3 DNA reads TGTGCCAGCAGCGAGCAGACTAGGACTGGGGCATCCCTCAATGAGCAGTTCTTC.

The table lists this clone with a count of one. The CDR3 DNA reads as TGCGCCAGCAGCCAACCGGGACAGGGACGGAGCGAGCAGTACTTC. It is translated as CASSQPGQGRSEQYF. This rearrangement joins TRBV4-1 to TRBJ2-7, with TRBD1 identical over 9 bases. CDR1 and CDR2 (germline): MGHRA, YSYEKL. Losses at the gene ends were 2 bases for V and 6 bases for J; bases not matched to a gene: 8. The CDR3 has 15 amino acids.

The V call is TRBV7-2, the J call TRBJ2-1; D remains ambiguous. The V gene lost 5 bases and the J gene lost 9 bases, with 11 bases spanning the gap. This CDR3 contains 12 residues. Germline V CDR1 and CDR2: SGHTA, FQGNSA. CDR3 sequence: CASSPTPGEQFF. The CDR3 DNA is TGTGCCAGCAGCCCTACCCCCGGTGAGCAGTTCTTC.

This sequence joins TRBV2 and TRBJ2-2; no reliable D call. Between the trimmed V and J ends, which lost 5 bases and 6 bases, there was a span of 13 bases. This CDR3 comprises 14 residues. Germline V gene data show CDR1 as SNHLY and CDR2 as FYNNEI. CDR3 region: CASSHPSDPGELFF. The CDR3 region has the DNA TGTGCCAGCAGTCACCCCTCGGACCCCGGGGAGCTGTTTTTT.

V gene TRBV7-8 combines with J gene TRBJ1-1, with 9 bases aligning to TRBD1. CDR1 is SGHVS, CDR2 FQNEAQ, per germline. The CDR3 extends over 15 amino acids. Germline trimming cut 4 bases from V and 1 base from J; bases unmatched to any gene: 4. The chain's CDR3 is CASSYRGRENTEAFF. CDR3 nucleotide sequence: TGTGCCAGCAGCTACAGGGGGCGAGAGAACACTGAAGCTTTCTTT. Complete variable domain (other parts from reference TRBV7-8 and TRBJ1-1): GAGVSQSPRYKVAKRGQDVALRCDPISGHVSLFWYQQALGQGPEFLTYFQNEAQLDKSGLPSDRFFAERPEGSVSTLKIQRTQQEDSAVYLCASSYRGRENTEAFFGQGTRLTVV.

The V and J genes are TRBV27 and TRBJ2-7; 9 bases are a match to TRBD2. Germline trimming cut 3 bases from V and 7 bases from J; bases unmatched to any gene: 10. The CDR3 length is 15 residues. Looked up from germline, CDR1 is MNHEY and CDR2 is SMNVEV (reference sequence). Here the CDR3 DNA reads TGTGCCAGCAGTTTCCGACTAGCGGCGGCTGGAGAGCAGTACTTC. As protein: CASSFRLAAAGEQYF.

The chain carries TRBV27 and TRBJ1-5; D is possibly TRBD1 (5 bases). The germline V gene has CDR1 MNHEY and CDR2 SMNVEV (reference sequence). The CDR3 is made up of 17 amino acids. The V end was cut by 5 bases, the J end by 7 bases, with 24 bases between. CDR3 DNA sequence: TGTGCCAGCAGTACAACACCCCCGCCCAGGGTGACGCAGCCCCAGCATTTT. As protein: CASSTTPPPRVTQPQHF.